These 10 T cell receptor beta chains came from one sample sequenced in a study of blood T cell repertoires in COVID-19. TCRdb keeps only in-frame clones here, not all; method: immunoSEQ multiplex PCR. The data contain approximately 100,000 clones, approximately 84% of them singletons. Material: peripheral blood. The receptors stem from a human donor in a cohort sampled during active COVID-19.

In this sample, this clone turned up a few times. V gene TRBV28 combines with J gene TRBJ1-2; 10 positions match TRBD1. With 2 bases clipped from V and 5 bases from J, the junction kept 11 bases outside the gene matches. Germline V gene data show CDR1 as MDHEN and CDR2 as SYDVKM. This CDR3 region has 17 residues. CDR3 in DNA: TGTGCCAGCAGTTTACACACCGGGGGGACAGGGGTATATGGCTACACCTTC. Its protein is CASSLHTGGTGVYGYTF.

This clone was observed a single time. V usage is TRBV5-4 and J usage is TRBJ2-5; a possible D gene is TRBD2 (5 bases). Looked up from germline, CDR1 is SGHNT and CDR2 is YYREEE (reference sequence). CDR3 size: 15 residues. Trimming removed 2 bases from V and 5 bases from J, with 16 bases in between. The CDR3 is CASSLTPGSGETQYF. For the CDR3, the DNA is TGTGCCAGCAGCTTAACCCCGGGGTCGGGCGAGACCCAGTACTTC.

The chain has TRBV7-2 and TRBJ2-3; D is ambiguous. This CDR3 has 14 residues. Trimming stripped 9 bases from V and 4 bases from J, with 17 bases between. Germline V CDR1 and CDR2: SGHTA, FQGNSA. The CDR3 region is CAREPLRGPDTQYF. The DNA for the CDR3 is TGTGCCAGGGAGCCCCTGCGTGGCCCAGATACGCAGTATTTT.

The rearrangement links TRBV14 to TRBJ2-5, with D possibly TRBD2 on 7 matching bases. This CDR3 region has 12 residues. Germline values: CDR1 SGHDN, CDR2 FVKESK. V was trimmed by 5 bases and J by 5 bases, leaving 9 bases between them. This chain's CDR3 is CASSAGAETQYF. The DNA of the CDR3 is TGTGCCAGCAGCGCGGGGGCCGAGACCCAGTACTTC.

The CDR3 DNA reads TGTGCCAGCCGTAGCTCCTACAATGAGCAGTTCTTC. Encoded protein: CASRSSYNEQFF. The V call is TRBV19, the J call TRBJ2-1; D not certain. The CDR3 consists of 12 residues. V was pared by 9 bases and J by 0 bases, with 6 bases between. Germline CDR1 LNHDA, CDR2 SQIVND (reference sequence).

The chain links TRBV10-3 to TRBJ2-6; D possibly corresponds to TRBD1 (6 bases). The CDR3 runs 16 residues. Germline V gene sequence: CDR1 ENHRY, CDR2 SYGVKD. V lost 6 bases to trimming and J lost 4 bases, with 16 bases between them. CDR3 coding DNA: TGTGCCATCAGCGAGACAGGAGCAAAAGGGGCCAACGTCCTGACTTTC. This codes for CAISETGAKGANVLTF.

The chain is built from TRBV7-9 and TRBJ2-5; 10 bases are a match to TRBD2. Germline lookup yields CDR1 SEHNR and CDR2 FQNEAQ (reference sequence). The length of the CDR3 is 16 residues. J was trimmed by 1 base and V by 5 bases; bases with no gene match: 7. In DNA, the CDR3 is TGTGCCAGCAGCCGTGGGACTAGCGCTCTCCAAGAGACCCAGTACTTC. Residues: CASSRGTSALQETQYF.

This chain's CDR3 is CASSGRGNSYEQYF. CDR3 in DNA: TGTGCCAGCAGCGGACGCGGTAACTCCTACGAGCAGTACTTC. The chain combines TRBV9 with TRBJ2-7; D call uncertain. This CDR3 spans 14 amino acids. Germline CDR1 is SGDLS and CDR2 is YYNGEE. V was shortened by 3 bases and J by 0 bases, with 10 bases between the two germline ends. Together with reference TRBV9 and TRBJ2-7, the CDR3 gives the full variable domain: DSGVTQTPKHLITATGQRVTLRCSPRSGDLSVYWYQQSLDQGLQFLIQYYNGEERAKGNILERFSAQQFPDLHSELNLSSLELGDSALYFCASSGRGNSYEQYFGPGTRLTVT.

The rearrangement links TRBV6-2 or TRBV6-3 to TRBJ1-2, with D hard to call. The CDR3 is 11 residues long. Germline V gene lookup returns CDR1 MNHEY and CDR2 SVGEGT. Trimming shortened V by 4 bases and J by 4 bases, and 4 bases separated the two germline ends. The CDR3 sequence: CASSSGYGYTF. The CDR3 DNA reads TGTGCCAGCAGTTCAGGCTATGGCTACACCTTC.

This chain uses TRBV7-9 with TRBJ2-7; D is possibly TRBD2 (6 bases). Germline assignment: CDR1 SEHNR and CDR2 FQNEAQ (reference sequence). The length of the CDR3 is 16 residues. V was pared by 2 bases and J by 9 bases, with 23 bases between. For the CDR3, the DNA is TGTGCCAGCAGCTTATCAGATTTTGGCGGGACCGAGGGGCAGTACTTC. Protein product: CASSLSDFGGTEGQYF.